Sequencing of this TCR beta chain was carried out in a study of shared clonotypes between healthy human individuals. Across several immunoSEQ plates, the genomic DNA of each subset was split evenly. Measured with immunoSEQ multiplex PCR; TCRdb has only the in-frame clones, and not every one. The table lists about 2,200,000 clones, under 95% of them singletons. The CDR3 is made up of 16 amino acids. Trimming cost V 4 bases and J 5 bases; bases outside gene matches: 11. Germline lookup yields CDR1 MDHEN and CDR2 SYDVKM. Naive CD8 cells, CD45RO-negative and positively selected for CCR7, excluded terminally differentiated effector memory CD45RA+ cells. Healthy HIV-negative adults without recent acute infections or vaccinations served as donors. In its sample, this clone was seen once.

Source material: naive CD8+ T cells from PBMCs. V gene TRBV28 combines with J gene TRBJ2-3, with 8 positions matching TRBD2. The clonotype was recovered from a man between 18 and 29 years old in good health. Some clones in this sample may be carry-over from other donors' samples. CDR3 DNA sequence: TGTGCCAGCAGTTCCCGAGAGCGGGAGTATGGAGATACGCAGTATTTT. It yields the protein CASSSREREYGDTQYF.